This TCR beta chain was observed in a study of blood T cell repertoires in COVID-19. Study overall: There were acute and convalescent COVID-19 samples, and they came from the United States, Italy and Spain.

TCRdb's table, derived via immunoSEQ multiplex PCR, lists solely in-frame clones and lacks some. The sample holds 150,000 to 200,000 clones; approximately 92% are singletons and the top ten take about 2.1%. Cohort assignment relied on participant-reported clinical history. Input material: PBMCs or T cells enriched from blood (not recorded which). The sequence derives from a woman aged 40 to 49 with acute COVID-19.

CDR3 amino acids: CASSDRGPDSNQPQHF. The CDR3, as DNA: TGTGCCAGTAGTGACAGGGGGCCGGATAGCAATCAGCCCCAGCATTTT. The chain links TRBV19 to TRBJ1-5; 10 bases agree with TRBD1. Trimming at V came to 5 bases and at J to 0 bases, leaving 4 bases not matched to a gene. This CDR3 is 16 amino acids long. Germline V CDR1 and CDR2: LNHDA, SQIVND (reference sequence).